Listed below are T cell receptor beta chains from one sample, sequenced in a study of cytomegalovirus exposure and HLA in healthy donors. The repertoire was sequenced with immunoSEQ multiplex PCR; TCRdb's copy has only in-frame clones and lacks some. This sample yields 200,000 to 300,000 clones, of which 84% are seen a single time; roughly 2% belongs to the top ten. The material sequenced was PBMCs. Receptor source: a woman between 40 and 55 years old in good health and CMV-seropositive. The CDR3 runs from the conserved cysteine through the conserved F or W. D genes are given only for firm matches. The size of a clone is reported for some rows only, either as once, few or many, or as a class for expanded clones.

J | V | size | D | DNA | CDR3
TRBJ2-2 | TRBV11-2 | NA | TRBD2 | TGTGCCAGCAGCAGGCCCCTCTTAGCGGGAGGGCCTACCGGGGAGCTGTTTTTT | CASSRPLLAGGPTGELFF
TRBJ1-5 | TRBV19 | NA | NA | TGTGCCAGTAGTATAGATCGCCCAGGGAAGCAGCCCCAGCATTTT | CASSIDRPGKQPQHF
TRBJ1-1 | TRBV7-2 | NA | TRBD1 | TGTGCCAGCAGCTTATTAGGACAGGGTCACACTGAAGCTTTCTTT | CASSLLGQGHTEAFF
TRBJ1-1 | TRBV18 | once | NA | TGTGCCAGCTCACCAGGCGGACAGACTTTCTTT | CASSPGGQTFF
TRBJ1-6 | TRBV30 | NA | NA | TGTGCCTGGAGTGTACGAGCCAGGGGATCCTCACCCCTCCACTTT | CAWSVRARGSSPLHF
TRBJ2-1 | TRBV14 | NA | TRBD2 | TGTGCCAGCAGCCTCATAGCGGGAGGTTCCTACAATGAGCAGTTCTTC | CASSLIAGGSYNEQFF
TRBJ2-7 | TRBV4-3 | few | NA | TGCGCCAGCAGCCCCCCGGGGGAAGACGAGCAGTACTTC | CASSPPGEDEQYF
TRBJ1-2 | TRBV2 | NA | TRBD1 | TGTGCCAGGACAGGGGGCCCAAACTATGGCTACACCTTC | CARTGGPNYGYTF
TRBJ2-2 | TRBV28 | NA | TRBD2 | TGTGCCAGCCGAATCGGGACTAGCGACACCGGGGAGCTGTTTTTT | CASRIGTSDTGELFF
TRBJ1-5 | TRBV28 | once | NA | TGTGCCAGCAGTTACTGGGGCCAGCCCCAGCATTTT | CASSYWGQPQHF
TRBJ2-7 | TRBV30 | NA | TRBD2 | TGTGCCTGGCTCGATTCCGGGACTAGCCCCTACGAGCAGTACTTC | CAWLDSGTSPYEQYF